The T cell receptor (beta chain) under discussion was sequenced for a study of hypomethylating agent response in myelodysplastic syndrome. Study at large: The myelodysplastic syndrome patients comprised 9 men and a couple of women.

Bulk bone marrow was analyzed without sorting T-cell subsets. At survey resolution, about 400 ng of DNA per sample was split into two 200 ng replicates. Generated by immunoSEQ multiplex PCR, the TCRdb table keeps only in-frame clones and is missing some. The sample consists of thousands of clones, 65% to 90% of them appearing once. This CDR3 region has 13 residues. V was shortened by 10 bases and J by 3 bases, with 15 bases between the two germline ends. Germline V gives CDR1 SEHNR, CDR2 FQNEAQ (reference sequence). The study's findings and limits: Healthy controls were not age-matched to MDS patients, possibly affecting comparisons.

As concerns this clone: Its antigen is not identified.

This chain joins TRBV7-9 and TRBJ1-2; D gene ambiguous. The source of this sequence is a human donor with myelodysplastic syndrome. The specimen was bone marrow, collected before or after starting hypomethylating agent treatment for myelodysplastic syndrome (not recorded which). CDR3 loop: CATQSPGDYGYTF. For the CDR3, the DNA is TGTGCCACACAATCCCCCGGGGACTATGGCTACACCTTC.